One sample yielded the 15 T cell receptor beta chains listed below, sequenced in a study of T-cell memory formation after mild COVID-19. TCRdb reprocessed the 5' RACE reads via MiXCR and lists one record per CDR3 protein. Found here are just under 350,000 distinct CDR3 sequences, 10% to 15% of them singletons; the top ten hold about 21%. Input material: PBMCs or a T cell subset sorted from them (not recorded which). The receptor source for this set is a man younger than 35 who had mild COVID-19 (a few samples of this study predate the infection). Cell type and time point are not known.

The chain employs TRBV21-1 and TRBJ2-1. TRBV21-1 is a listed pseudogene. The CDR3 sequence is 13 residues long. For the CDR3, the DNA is TGTGCCAGCAGCAAAGGTCCGTACAATGAGCAGTTCTTC. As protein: CASSKGPYNEQFF.

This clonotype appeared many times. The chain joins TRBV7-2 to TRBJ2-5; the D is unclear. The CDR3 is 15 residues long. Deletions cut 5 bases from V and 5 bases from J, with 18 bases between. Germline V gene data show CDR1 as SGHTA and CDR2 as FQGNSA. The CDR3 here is CASSPGRWAWETQYF. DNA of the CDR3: TGTGCCAGCAGCCCTGGGCGTTGGGCGTGGGAGACCCAGTACTTC.

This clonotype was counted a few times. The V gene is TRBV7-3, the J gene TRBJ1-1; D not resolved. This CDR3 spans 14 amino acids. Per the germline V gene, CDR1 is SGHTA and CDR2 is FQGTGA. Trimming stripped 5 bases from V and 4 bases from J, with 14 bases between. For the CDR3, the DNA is TGTGCCAGCAGCCTTAGGCAGCGCGGCACTGAAGCTTTCTTT. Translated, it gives CASSLRQRGTEAFF.

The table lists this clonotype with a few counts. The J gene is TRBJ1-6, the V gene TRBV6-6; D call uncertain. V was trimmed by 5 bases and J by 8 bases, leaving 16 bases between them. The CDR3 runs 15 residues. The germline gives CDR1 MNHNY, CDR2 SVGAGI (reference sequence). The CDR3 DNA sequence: TGTGCCAGCAGTCCGGTGTGGGGTTCGCATTCACCCCTCCACTTT. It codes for CASSPVWGSHSPLHF.

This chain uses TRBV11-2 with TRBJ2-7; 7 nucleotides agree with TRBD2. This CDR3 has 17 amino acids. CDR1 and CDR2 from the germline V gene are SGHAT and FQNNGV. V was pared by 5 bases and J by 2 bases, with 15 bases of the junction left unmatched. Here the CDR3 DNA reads TGTGCCAGCAGCGCGGGGACCGGAGCTAGCGGAGCCTACGAGCAGTACTTC. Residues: CASSAGTGASGAYEQYF.

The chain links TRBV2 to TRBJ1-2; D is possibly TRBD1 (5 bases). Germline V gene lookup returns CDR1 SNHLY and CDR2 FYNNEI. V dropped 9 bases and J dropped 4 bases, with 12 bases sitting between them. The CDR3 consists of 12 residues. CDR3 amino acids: CARNQGAYGYTF. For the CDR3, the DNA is TGTGCCAGGAATCAAGGGGCCTATGGCTACACCTTC.

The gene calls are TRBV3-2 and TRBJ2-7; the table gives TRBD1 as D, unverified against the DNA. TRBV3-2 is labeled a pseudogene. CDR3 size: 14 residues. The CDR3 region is CASSLDRVIYKQYV. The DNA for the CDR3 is TGTGCCAGCAGCTTGGACAGGGTAATCTACAAGCAGTACGTC.

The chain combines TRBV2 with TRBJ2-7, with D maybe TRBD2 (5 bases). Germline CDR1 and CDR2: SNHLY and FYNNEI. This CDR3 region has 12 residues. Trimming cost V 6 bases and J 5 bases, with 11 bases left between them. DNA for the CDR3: TGTGCCAGCAGGATGTCTAGCAACGAGCAGTACTTC. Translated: CASRMSSNEQYF.

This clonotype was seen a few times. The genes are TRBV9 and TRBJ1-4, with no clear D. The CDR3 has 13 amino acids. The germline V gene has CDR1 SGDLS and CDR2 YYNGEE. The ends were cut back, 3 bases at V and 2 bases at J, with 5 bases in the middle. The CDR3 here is CASSGGTNEKLFF. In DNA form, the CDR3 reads TGTGCCAGCAGCGGAGGGACTAATGAAAAACTGTTTTTT. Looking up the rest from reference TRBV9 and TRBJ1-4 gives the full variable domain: DSGVTQTPKHLITATGQRVTLRCSPRSGDLSVYWYQQSLDQGLQFLIQYYNGEERAKGNILERFSAQQFPDLHSELNLSSLELGDSALYFCASSGGTNEKLFFGSGTQLSVL.

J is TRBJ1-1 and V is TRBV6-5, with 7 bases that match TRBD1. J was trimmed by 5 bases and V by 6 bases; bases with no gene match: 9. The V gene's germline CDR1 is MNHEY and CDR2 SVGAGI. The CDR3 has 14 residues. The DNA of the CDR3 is TGTGCCAGCAGCCATGGACAGGTCTGGACTGAAGCTTTCTTT. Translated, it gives CASSHGQVWTEAFF.

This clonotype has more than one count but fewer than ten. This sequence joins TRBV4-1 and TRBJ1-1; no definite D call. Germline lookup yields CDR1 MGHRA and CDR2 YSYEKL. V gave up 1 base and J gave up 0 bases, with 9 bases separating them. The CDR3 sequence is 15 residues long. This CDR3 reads CASSQGRTLNTEAFF. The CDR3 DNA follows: TGCGCCAGCAGCCAAGGTCGCACCTTGAACACTGAAGCTTTCTTT.

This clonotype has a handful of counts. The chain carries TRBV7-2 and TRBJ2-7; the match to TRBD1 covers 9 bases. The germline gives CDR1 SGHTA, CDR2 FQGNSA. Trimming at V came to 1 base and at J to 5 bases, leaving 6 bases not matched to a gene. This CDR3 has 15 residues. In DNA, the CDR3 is TGTGCCAGCAGCTTAGTTGGGGACAGGGCAGACGAGCAGTACTTC. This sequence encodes CASSLVGDRADEQYF.

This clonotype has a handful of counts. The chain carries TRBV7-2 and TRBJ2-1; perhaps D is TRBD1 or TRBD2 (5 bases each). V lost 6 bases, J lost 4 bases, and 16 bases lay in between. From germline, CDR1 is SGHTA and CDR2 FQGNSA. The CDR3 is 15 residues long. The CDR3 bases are TGTGCCAGCAGAGTCACCGGGACCGATTACAATGAGCAGTTCTTC. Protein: CASRVTGTDYNEQFF.

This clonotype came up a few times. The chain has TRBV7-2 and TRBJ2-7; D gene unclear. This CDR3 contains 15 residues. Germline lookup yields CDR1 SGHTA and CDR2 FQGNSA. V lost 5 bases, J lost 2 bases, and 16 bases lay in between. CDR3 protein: CASSPGSGHAYEQYF. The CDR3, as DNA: TGTGCCAGCAGCCCCGGGTCAGGTCATGCCTACGAGCAGTACTTC.

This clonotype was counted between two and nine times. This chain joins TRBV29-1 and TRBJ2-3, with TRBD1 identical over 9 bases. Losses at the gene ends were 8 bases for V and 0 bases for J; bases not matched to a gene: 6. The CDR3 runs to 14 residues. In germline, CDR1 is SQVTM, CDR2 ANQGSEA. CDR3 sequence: CSTGQGTSTDTQYF. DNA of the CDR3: TGCAGCACTGGACAGGGGACGAGCACAGATACGCAGTATTTT.